Included here is one TCR beta chain sequence, with context. As yet, its antigen is unknown. Method: immunoSEQ multiplex PCR; TCRdb's copy keeps in-frame clones and lacks some. The table shows 100,000 to 150,000 clones, with 65% to 90% occurring only once. The entry originates in a study of T cell responses to AZD1222 COVID-19 vaccine. CDR3 length equals 12 residues. With 3 bases removed from V and 11 bases from J, the gap between germline ends came to 8 bases. Germline lookup yields CDR1 MDHEN and CDR2 SYDVKM. Points from the study as a whole: It should be noted that donors were predominantly white British and more often female, and clonal diversity was possibly underestimated. Just 5 to 7 AZD1222 recipients tested seropositive at baseline.

The rearrangement joins TRBV28 to TRBJ1-6; no definite D call. The TCR comes from an adult who received the AZD1222 COVID-19 vaccine. Sequenced material: peripheral blood, taken 28 days after the second AZD1222 dose. The CDR3: CASSLTFAPLHF. The CDR3 DNA reads as TGTGCCAGCAGTTTGACATTTGCACCCCTCCACTTT.